This is a list of T cell receptor beta chains from one sample in a study of neurological immune-mediated disorders. TCRdb re-called the 5' RACE reads with MiXCR, one entry per CDR3 protein. The sample lists 65,000 to 95,000 distinct CDR3 sequences, about 5.5% occurring once. The sample taken for sequencing was PBMCs. These receptor sequences come from a woman in her thirties with multiple sclerosis. CDR3s include the opening cysteine and the closing phenylalanine or tryptophan. The D gene is left open where the match is weak. Each size is once, few, many or a size class.

v_call: TRBV2
j_call: TRBJ1-2
cdr3_length: 15
clone_size: many
d_call: .
cdr3_aa: CASRDPGGGPHGYTF
cdr3_nt: TGTGCCAGCAGAGACCCGGGAGGCGGCCCGCATGGCTACACCTTC

v_call: TRBV5-1
j_call: TRBJ1-2
cdr3_length: 14
clone_size: many
d_call: TRBD1
cdr3_aa: CASSLGQGSDGYTF
cdr3_nt: TGCGCCAGCAGCCTAGGACAGGGGTCCGACGGCTACACCTTC

v_call: TRBV5-1
j_call: TRBJ2-3
cdr3_length: 14
clone_size: many
d_call: .
cdr3_aa: CASSRDGSTDTQYF
cdr3_nt: TGCGCCAGCAGCCGGGACGGAAGCACAGATACGCAGTATTTT

v_call: TRBV18
j_call: TRBJ2-5
cdr3_length: 13
clone_size: many
d_call: .
cdr3_aa: CASSPSGDETQYF
cdr3_nt: TGTGCCAGCTCACCCTCAGGGGATGAGACCCAGTACTTC

v_call: TRBV20-1
j_call: TRBJ2-3
cdr3_length: 14
clone_size: many
d_call: .
cdr3_aa: CSARVTVSSDTQYF
cdr3_nt: TGCAGTGCTAGAGTTACAGTATCTTCAGATACGCAGTATTTT

v_call: TRBV4-1
j_call: TRBJ2-5
cdr3_length: 13
clone_size: many
d_call: TRBD1
cdr3_aa: CASSGQGKETQYF
cdr3_nt: TGCGCCAGCAGCGGACAGGGTAAAGAGACCCAGTACTTC

v_call: TRBV5-1
j_call: TRBJ2-1
cdr3_length: 14
clone_size: many
d_call: TRBD1
cdr3_aa: CASSLEQGADEQFF
cdr3_nt: TGCGCCAGCAGCTTGGAACAGGGGGCGGACGAGCAGTTCTTC

v_call: TRBV29-1
j_call: TRBJ2-7
cdr3_length: 13
clone_size: few
d_call: .
cdr3_aa: CSVLPIGTYEQYF
cdr3_nt: TGCAGCGTTCTGCCGATCGGTACCTACGAGCAGTACTTC

v_call: TRBV20-1
j_call: TRBJ2-1
cdr3_length: 12
clone_size: many
d_call: TRBD2
cdr3_aa: CSALSGSDEQFF
cdr3_nt: TGCAGTGCTCTTAGCGGGAGCGATGAGCAGTTCTTC

v_call: TRBV5-1
j_call: TRBJ2-6
cdr3_length: 15
clone_size: many
d_call: .
cdr3_aa: CASSLPSPGANVLTF
cdr3_nt: TGCGCCAGCAGCTTGCCCAGCCCTGGGGCCAACGTCCTGACTTTC

v_call: TRBV5-6
j_call: TRBJ2-7
cdr3_length: 14
clone_size: many
d_call: TRBD2
cdr3_aa: CASSYRAGAYEQYF
cdr3_nt: TGTGCCAGCAGCTACCGTGCGGGAGCCTACGAGCAGTACTTC

v_call: TRBV10-1
j_call: TRBJ2-5
cdr3_length: 13
clone_size: few
d_call: .
cdr3_aa: CASSLPGQETQYF
cdr3_nt: TGCGCCAGCAGTCTCCCGGGACAAGAGACCCAGTACTTC

v_call: TRBV29-1
j_call: TRBJ1-3
cdr3_length: 16
clone_size: many
d_call: .
cdr3_aa: CSVESGGRLTGNTIYF
cdr3_nt: TGCAGCGTTGAATCCGGGGGGCGCTTAACTGGAAACACCATATATTTT

v_call: TRBV5-5
j_call: TRBJ1-1
cdr3_length: 15
clone_size: many
d_call: .
cdr3_aa: CASSLAVRMNTEAFF
cdr3_nt: TGTGCCAGCAGCTTGGCAGTACGGATGAACACTGAAGCTTTCTTT

v_call: TRBV3-1
j_call: TRBJ1-2
cdr3_length: 15
clone_size: many
d_call: .
cdr3_aa: CASSQFTGSGYGYTF
cdr3_nt: TGTGCCAGCAGCCAATTTACAGGCTCGGGCTATGGCTACACCTTC

v_call: TRBV11-2
j_call: TRBJ1-4
cdr3_length: 15
clone_size: many
d_call: .
cdr3_aa: CASSLAPSGGGKLFF
cdr3_nt: TGTGCCAGCAGCTTAGCTCCCTCGGGGGGCGGGAAACTGTTTTTT

v_call: TRBV28
j_call: TRBJ2-3
cdr3_length: 13
clone_size: many
d_call: .
cdr3_aa: CATERELGDTQYF
cdr3_nt: TGTGCCACCGAGAGGGAGCTGGGAGATACGCAGTATTTT